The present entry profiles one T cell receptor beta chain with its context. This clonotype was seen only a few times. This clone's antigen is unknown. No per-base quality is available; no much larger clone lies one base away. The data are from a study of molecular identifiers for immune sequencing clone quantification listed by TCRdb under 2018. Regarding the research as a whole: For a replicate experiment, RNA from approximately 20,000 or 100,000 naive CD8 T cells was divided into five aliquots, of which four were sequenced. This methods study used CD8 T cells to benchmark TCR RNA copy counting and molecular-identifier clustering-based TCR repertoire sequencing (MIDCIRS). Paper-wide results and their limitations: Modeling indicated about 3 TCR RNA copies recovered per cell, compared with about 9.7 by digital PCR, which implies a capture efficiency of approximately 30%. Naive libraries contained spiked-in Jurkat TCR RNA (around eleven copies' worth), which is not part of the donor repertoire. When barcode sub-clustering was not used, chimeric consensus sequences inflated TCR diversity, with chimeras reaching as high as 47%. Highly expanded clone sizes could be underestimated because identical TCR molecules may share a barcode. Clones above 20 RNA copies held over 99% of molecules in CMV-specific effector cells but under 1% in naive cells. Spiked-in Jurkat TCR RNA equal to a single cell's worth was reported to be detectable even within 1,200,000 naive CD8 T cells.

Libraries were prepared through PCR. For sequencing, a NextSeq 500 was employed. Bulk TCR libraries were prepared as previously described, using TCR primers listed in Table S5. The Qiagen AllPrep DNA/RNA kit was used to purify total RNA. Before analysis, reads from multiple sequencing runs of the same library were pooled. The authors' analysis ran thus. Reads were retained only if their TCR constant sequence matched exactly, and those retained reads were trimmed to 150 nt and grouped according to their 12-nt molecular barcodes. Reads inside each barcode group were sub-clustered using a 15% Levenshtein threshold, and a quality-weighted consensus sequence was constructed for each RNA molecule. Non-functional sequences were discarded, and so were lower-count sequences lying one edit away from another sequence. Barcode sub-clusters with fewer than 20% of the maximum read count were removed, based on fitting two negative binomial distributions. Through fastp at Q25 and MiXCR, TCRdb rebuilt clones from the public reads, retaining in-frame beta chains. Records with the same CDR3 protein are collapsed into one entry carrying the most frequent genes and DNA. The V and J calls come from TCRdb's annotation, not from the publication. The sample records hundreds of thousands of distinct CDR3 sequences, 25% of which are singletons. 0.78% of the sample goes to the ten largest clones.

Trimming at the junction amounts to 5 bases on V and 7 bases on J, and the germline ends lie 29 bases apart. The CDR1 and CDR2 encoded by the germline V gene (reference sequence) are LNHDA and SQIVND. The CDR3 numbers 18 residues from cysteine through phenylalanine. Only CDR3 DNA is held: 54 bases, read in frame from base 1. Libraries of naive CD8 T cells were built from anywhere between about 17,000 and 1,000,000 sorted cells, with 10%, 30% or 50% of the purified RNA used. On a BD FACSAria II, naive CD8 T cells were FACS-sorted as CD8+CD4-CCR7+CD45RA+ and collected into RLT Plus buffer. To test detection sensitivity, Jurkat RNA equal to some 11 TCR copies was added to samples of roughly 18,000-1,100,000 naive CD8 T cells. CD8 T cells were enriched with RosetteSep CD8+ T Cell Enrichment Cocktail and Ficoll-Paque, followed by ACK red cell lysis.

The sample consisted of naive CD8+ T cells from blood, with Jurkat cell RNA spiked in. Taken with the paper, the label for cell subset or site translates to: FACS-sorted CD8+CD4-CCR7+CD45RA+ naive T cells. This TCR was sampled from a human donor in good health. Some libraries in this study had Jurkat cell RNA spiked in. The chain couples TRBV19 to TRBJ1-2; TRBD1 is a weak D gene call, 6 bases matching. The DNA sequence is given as TGTGCCAGTAGTGTACTCCCTCCCGCGGGGGGCGACGATGGTGGCTACACCTTC. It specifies CASSVLPPAGGDDGGYTF. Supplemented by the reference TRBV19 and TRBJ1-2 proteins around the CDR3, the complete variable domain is DGGITQSPKYLFRKEGQNVTLSCEQNLNHDAMYWYRQDPGQGLRLIYYSQIVNDFQKGDIAEGYSVSREKKESFPLTVTSAQKNPTAFYLCASSVLPPAGGDDGGYTFGSGTRLTVV.